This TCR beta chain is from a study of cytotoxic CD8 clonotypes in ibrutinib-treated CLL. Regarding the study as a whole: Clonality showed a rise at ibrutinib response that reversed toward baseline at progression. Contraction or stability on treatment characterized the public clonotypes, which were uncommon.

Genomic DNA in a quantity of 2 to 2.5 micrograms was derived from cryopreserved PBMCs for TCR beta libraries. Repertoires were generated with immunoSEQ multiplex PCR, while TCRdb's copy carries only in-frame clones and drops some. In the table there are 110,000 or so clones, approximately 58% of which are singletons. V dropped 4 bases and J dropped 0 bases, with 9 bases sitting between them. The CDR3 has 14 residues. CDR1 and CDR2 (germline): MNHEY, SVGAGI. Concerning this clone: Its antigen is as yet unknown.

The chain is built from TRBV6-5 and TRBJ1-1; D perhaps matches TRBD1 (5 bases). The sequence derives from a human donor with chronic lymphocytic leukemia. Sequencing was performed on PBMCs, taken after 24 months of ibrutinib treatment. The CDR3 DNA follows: TGTGCCAGCAGTTTCACAGGACTGAACACTGAAGCTTTCTTT. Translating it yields CASSFTGLNTEAFF.